This entry is about one T cell receptor beta chain. This sample was taken from a study of control samples from healthy donors and cancer patients. Repertoires were generated with immunoSEQ multiplex PCR, while TCRdb's copy carries only in-frame clones and drops some. The top ten hold around 15% of the sample, which has about 160,000 clones, roughly 94% seen once. Germline V gene sequence: CDR1 MNHEY, CDR2 SVGAGI. V shed 7 bases and J shed 7 bases, with 14 bases lying between them. The CDR3 is 14 residues long. Sequencing input: PBMCs. The chain recombines TRBV6-5 with TRBJ1-6; TRBD1 is a possible D gene (5 bases). The sequence derives from a man in his 60s with colorectal cancer. Written as DNA, the CDR3 is TGTGCCAGCAACACACCGGGACTAAATTCACCCCTCCACTTT. Its protein product is CASNTPGLNSPLHF.